A selection of T cell receptor beta chains follows, all from one sample in a study of regulatory T cells in long-lasting Graves disease. A single record per CDR3 protein comes from TCRdb applying MiXCR to the multiplex PCR reads. The data contain roughly 430,000 distinct CDR3 sequences, 21% of them singletons. The input for sequencing was peripheral blood mononuclear cells (PBMCs), taken when the disease was refractory, from a patient treated with antithyroid drugs. These receptors were obtained from a female donor with Graves disease. The CDR3 runs from the conserved cysteine through the conserved F or W. The D gene is left open where the match is weak. Size is omitted from some rows. Given values are once, few, many or a class for expanded clones.

cdr3_aa | cdr3_nt | clone_size | j_call | d_call | v_call
CASSLRGGASGYTF | TGTGCCAGCAGTCTCAGGGGGGGGGCTTCTGGCTACACCTTC | few | TRBJ1-2 | TRBD1 | TRBV6-1
CASSPRTGGARAKNIQYF | TGTGCCAGCTCACCCCGGACAGGGGGTGCTCGGGCCAAAAACATTCAGTACTTC | . | TRBJ2-4 | TRBD1 | TRBV18
CASSLGDRVDYGYTF | TGTGCCAGCAGCTTAGGGGACAGGGTGGACTATGGCTACACCTTC | many | TRBJ1-2 | TRBD1 | TRBV7-9
CASSRTFFQYEQYF | TGTGCCAGCAGTCGCACCTTCTTCCAATACGAGCAGTACTTC | many | TRBJ2-7 | . | TRBV2
CASSRGLRLADPYEQYF | TGTGCCAGCAGTCGGGGCTTGCGGCTAGCGGACCCCTACGAGCAGTACTTC | many | TRBJ2-7 | TRBD2 | TRBV28
CATSGRTGTSNQPQHF | TGTGCCACCAGCGGCCGGACAGGGACTAGCAATCAGCCCCAGCATTTT | many | TRBJ1-5 | TRBD1 | TRBV15
CASMRVGPHPSTDTQYF | TGTGCCAGCATGAGAGTGGGTCCCCATCCTAGCACAGATACGCAGTATTTT | . | TRBJ2-3 | . | TRBV7-8
CASSQQVDQETQYF | TGCGCCAGCAGCCAGCAAGTAGACCAAGAGACCCAGTACTTC | few | TRBJ2-5 | . | TRBV4-1
CASSPGLAGATYEQYF | TGTGCCAGCTCACCAGGACTAGCGGGAGCCACCTACGAGCAGTACTTC | few | TRBJ2-7 | TRBD2 | TRBV18
CASSPPVLNSPLHF | TGTGCCAGCAGCCCGCCAGTCCTTAATTCACCCCTCCACTTT | many | TRBJ1-6 | . | TRBV28
CASSVDSDEQYF | TGTGCCAGCAGCGTCGACAGTGACGAGCAGTACTTC | many | TRBJ2-7 | . | TRBV9
CATSKDREETQYF | TGTGCCACCAGTAAGGACAGGGAAGAGACCCAGTACTTC | many | TRBJ2-5 | TRBD1 | TRBV15
CASGTAGLPYEQYF | TGTGCCAGCGGGACTGCGGGGCTACCCTACGAGCAGTACTTC | many | TRBJ2-7 | . | TRBV6-1
CASSYGLAGVGEQYF | TGTGCCAGCAGTTACGGACTAGCGGGAGTGGGTGAGCAGTACTTC | many | TRBJ2-7 | TRBD2 | TRBV6-9
CAWSEGTNGIWTGELFF | TGTGCCTGGAGTGAGGGGACTAACGGGATATGGACCGGGGAGCTGTTTTTT | . | TRBJ2-2 | TRBD2 | TRBV30
CASSPPGWGANVLTF | TGTGCCAGCTCACCCCCCGGGTGGGGGGCCAACGTCCTGACTTTC | once | TRBJ2-6 | . | TRBV18
CASSLEQGARTDTQYF | TGCGCCAGCAGCTTGGAGCAGGGAGCGAGGACAGATACGCAGTATTTT | many | TRBJ2-3 | . | TRBV5-1
CASSRQMDEQFF | TGTGCCAGCAGCCGCCAGATGGATGAGCAGTTCTTC | . | TRBJ2-1 | . | TRBV11-2
CASSLWDEQYF | TGTGCCAGCAGCTTATGGGACGAGCAGTACTTC | few | TRBJ2-7 | . | TRBV7-2
CASSYGFLNEQFF | TGTGCCAGCAGTTACGGATTCCTGAATGAGCAGTTCTTC | . | TRBJ2-1 | . | TRBV6-5
CASSWARGRLLPLHF | TGTGCCAGCAGTTGGGCCCGGGGCCGGCTACTTCCCCTCCACTTT | many | TRBJ1-6 | . | TRBV28
CSARAGTGGSEKLFF | TGCAGTGCTAGAGCCGGGACAGGGGGTAGTGAAAAACTGTTTTTT | . | TRBJ1-4 | TRBD1 | TRBV20-1
CASSSRDGSSVRPQHF | TGTGCCAGCAGCTCCCGGGACGGGAGTTCGGTTAGGCCCCAGCATTTT | . | TRBJ1-5 | . | TRBV5-6
CSVGTSDEQYF | TGCAGCGTTGGGACTAGCGACGAGCAGTACTTC | many | TRBJ2-7 | TRBD2 | TRBV29-1
CASDTGANYGYTF | TGCGCCAGCGATACAGGAGCTAACTATGGCTACACCTTC | many | TRBJ1-2 | . | TRBV5-1
CASRLTGSNEKLFF | TGTGCCAGCAGACTGACAGGGTCGAATGAAAAACTGTTTTTT | many | TRBJ1-4 | TRBD1 | TRBV6-1
CSVDSLGRETQYF | TGCAGCGTTGACTCTTTAGGTCGGGAGACCCAGTACTTC | few | TRBJ2-5 | . | TRBV29-1
CASSQVLAGSADQETQYF | TGCGCCAGCAGCCAAGTTCTAGCGGGCTCCGCAGATCAAGAGACCCAGTACTTC | few | TRBJ2-5 | TRBD2 | TRBV4-1
CASSPTGNQPQHF | TGTGCCAGCAGCCCAACAGGGAATCAGCCCCAGCATTTT | many | TRBJ1-5 | . | TRBV11-2
CASSLQGAAFF | TGTGCCAGCAGCTTACAGGGCGCGGCTTTCTTT | few | TRBJ1-1 | . | TRBV7-9
CAWSWVGANTGELFF | TGTGCCTGGAGTTGGGTGGGAGCGAACACCGGGGAGCTGTTTTTT | . | TRBJ2-2 | . | TRBV30
CASTLTQAKNIQYF | TGTGCCAGCACCCTGACACAGGCCAAAAACATTCAGTACTTC | many | TRBJ2-4 | . | TRBV12-3/TRBV12-4
CATWTHGGGTEAFF | TGTGCCACTTGGACACACGGGGGGGGCACTGAAGCTTTCTTT | . | TRBJ1-1 | . | TRBV6-1
CASIRLTLTAQETQYF | TGTGCCAGCATTAGACTGACGCTGACAGCCCAAGAGACCCAGTACTTC | many | TRBJ2-5 | . | TRBV2
CASSPRNREETQYF | TGTGCCAGCAGCCCGCGGAACAGGGAAGAGACCCAGTACTTC | few | TRBJ2-5 | . | TRBV6-1
CASSLSGPFVELFF | TGTGCCAGCAGTTTGTCAGGGCCTTTTGTAGAGCTGTTTTTT | many | TRBJ2-2 | . | TRBV28
CAWTQGPYEQYF | TGTGCCTGGACACAGGGGCCCTACGAGCAGTACTTC | many | TRBJ2-7 | TRBD1 | TRBV30
CASSVGDVGTQYF | TGTGCCAGCTCGGTAGGGGACGTAGGGACCCAGTACTTC | few | TRBJ2-5 | . | TRBV3-1
CSARSGLAVYNEQFF | TGCAGTGCTAGATCGGGACTAGCGGTCTACAATGAGCAGTTCTTC | many | TRBJ2-1 | TRBD2 | TRBV20-1
CASSRGGPNTEAFF | TGCGCCAGCAGCAGGGGAGGGCCGAACACTGAAGCTTTCTTT | . | TRBJ1-1 | . | TRBV5-1